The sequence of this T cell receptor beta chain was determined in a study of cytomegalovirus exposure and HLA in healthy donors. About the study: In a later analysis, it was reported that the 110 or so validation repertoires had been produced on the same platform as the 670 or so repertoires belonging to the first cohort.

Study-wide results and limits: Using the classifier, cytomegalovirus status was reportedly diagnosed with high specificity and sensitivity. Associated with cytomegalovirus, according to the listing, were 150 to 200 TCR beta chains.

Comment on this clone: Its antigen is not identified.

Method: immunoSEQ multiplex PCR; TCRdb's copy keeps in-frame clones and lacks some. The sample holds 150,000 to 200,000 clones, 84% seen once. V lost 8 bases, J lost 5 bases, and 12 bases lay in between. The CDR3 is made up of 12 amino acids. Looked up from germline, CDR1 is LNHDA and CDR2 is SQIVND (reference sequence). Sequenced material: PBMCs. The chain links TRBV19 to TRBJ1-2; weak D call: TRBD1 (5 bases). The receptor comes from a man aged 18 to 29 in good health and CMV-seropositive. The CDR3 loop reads CASSFQGYGYTF. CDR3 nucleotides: TGTGCCAGTTCTTTTCAGGGTTATGGCTACACCTTC. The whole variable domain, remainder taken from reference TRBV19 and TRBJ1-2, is DGGITQSPKYLFRKEGQNVTLSCEQNLNHDAMYWYRQDPGQGLRLIYYSQIVNDFQKGDIAEGYSVSREKKESFPLTVTSAQKNPTAFYLCASSFQGYGYTFGSGTRLTVV.